This is a list of T cell receptor beta chains from one sample in a study of spatial heterogeneity in lung cancer. One entry per CDR3 protein, called by TCRdb with MiXCR from the 5' RACE reads. This sample yields around 5,000 distinct CDR3 sequences, of which roughly 29% are seen a single time; about 26% belongs to the top ten. The source material was lung tumor tissue, sampled at surgery. Receptors were obtained from a female donor with early-stage non-small cell lung cancer. Each CDR3 is given with its conserved first and last residue. Each record gives: clone size, V gene, D gene, J gene, CDR3 protein, CDR3 DNA. D genes are given only for firm matches. Clone size is given for some rows only: seen once, a few or many times, or a class if the clone is expanded.

NA	TRBV19	TRBD2	TRBJ2-2	CASSSGLAGTGELFF	TGTGCCAGTAGTAGTGGACTAGCGGGGACCGGGGAGCTGTTTTTT
few	TRBV14	NA	TRBJ2-5	CASSQWNGGQETQYF	TGTGCCAGCAGCCAATGGAACGGCGGCCAAGAGACCCAGTACTTC
many	TRBV4-3	TRBD2	TRBJ2-1	CASSQVLGGGYNEQFF	TGCGCCAGCAGCCAAGTCTTGGGGGGGGGTTACAATGAGCAGTTCTTC
medium-sized	TRBV2	NA	TRBJ2-7	CASARDGVVEQYF	TGTGCCAGCGCCCGGGACGGGGTGGTTGAGCAGTACTTC
NA	TRBV6-6	TRBD2	TRBJ2-1	CASSYGLARNEQFF	TGTGCCAGCAGTTATGGACTAGCGCGGAATGAGCAGTTCTTC
many	TRBV20-1	TRBD2	TRBJ2-7	CSTLRGGTYEQYF	TGCAGTACACTCCGCGGGGGAACCTACGAGCAGTACTTC
NA	TRBV12-3/TRBV12-4	TRBD1	TRBJ1-2	CASTSDRGGANYGYTF	TGTGCCAGCACCTCGGACAGGGGGGGGGCTAACTATGGCTACACCTTC
NA	TRBV4-2	NA	TRBJ1-5	CARRKTADQPQHF	TGTGCCAGAAGAAAAACAGCCGATCAGCCCCAGCATTTT
medium-sized	TRBV15	NA	TRBJ2-7	CATSREQNRHEQYF	TGTGCCACCAGCAGAGAACAGAATCGTCACGAGCAGTACTTC
many	TRBV29-1	TRBD1	TRBJ1-2	CSVPEDRLQANYGYTF	TGCAGCGTTCCCGAGGACAGGCTCCAAGCTAACTATGGCTACACCTTC